Presented here are 4 T cell receptor beta chains from one specimen sequenced in a study of T-cell memory formation after mild COVID-19. TCRdb redid the calling of the 5' RACE reads with MiXCR, one entry per CDR3 protein. Of about 540,000 distinct CDR3 sequences in the sample, over 20% were seen once. Sequenced: PBMCs or a T cell subset sorted from them (not recorded which). The receptors derive from an adult woman who had mild COVID-19 (a few samples of this study predate the infection). Cell type and time point are not known.

This clonotype showed up just a few times. V usage is TRBV3-1 and J usage is TRBJ2-5; D gene ambiguous. Trimming removed 3 bases from V and 0 bases from J, with 11 bases in between. This CDR3 is 15 amino acids long. Germline V gene data show CDR1 as LGHDT and CDR2 as YNNKEL (reference sequence). The CDR3 nucleotides are TGTGCCAGCAGCCAGGAGTCCTTCGACCAAGAGACCCAGTACTTC. Residues: CASSQESFDQETQYF.

This rearrangement joins TRBV5-1 to TRBJ2-1, with 9 bases that match TRBD1. The CDR3 runs to 15 residues. The J segment lost 8 bases and the V segment lost 3 bases, leaving 9 bases of the junction unmatched. Germline CDR1 reads SGHRS; CDR2 reads YFSETQ. The DNA of the CDR3 is TGCGCCAGCAGCTCGAAAGGGACAGGGATCCATGAGCAGTTCTTC. Amino acid sequence: CASSSKGTGIHEQFF.

This clonotype was detected a few times. V usage is TRBV7-9 and J usage is TRBJ1-4; D ambiguous. The CDR3 extends over 12 amino acids. V lost 3 bases to trimming and J lost 8 bases, with 7 bases between them. Germline V CDR1 and CDR2: SEHNR, FQNEAQ (reference sequence). DNA of the CDR3: TGTGCCAGCAGCTTGTACGAGGAAAAACTGTTTTTT. Amino acid sequence: CASSLYEEKLFF.

A few counts support this clonotype. CDR3 DNA: TGTGCCACCAGTGATGCCACAGGGACGACTGGAAACACCATATATTTT. Residues: CATSDATGTTGNTIYF. The rearrangement links TRBV24-1 to TRBJ1-3, with D tentatively TRBD1 (6 bases). This CDR3 region has 16 residues. CDR1 and CDR2 (germline): KGHDR, SFDVKD. Trimming removed 3 bases from V and 2 bases from J, with 13 bases in between.